This entry lists 22 T cell receptor beta chains sequenced from one sample in a study of vaccination effects on CD4 cells after COVID-19. With approximately ten days of culture completed, CD4+ T cells were isolated. Some clones are missing from TCRdb's copy, which holds only in-frame ones; the method was immunoSEQ multiplex PCR. Of about 53,000 clones listed, 65% to 80% were seen once; the top ten hold approximately 2.8%. These receptors are not linked to any known antigen. This specimen was CD4+ T cells from PBMCs cultured without peptide, taken before COVID-19 vaccination. All receptors derive from a human donor who received a COVID-19 vaccine.

This clone was seen just once. This chain links TRBV2 with TRBJ2-3; TRBD1 aligns across 7 bases. This CDR3 has 15 residues. CDR1 is SNHLY and CDR2 is FYNNEI in the germline V gene. V trimming: 10 bases; J trimming: 0 bases; junction bases outside the gene matches: 10. The CDR3 DNA reads as TGTGCCACCATCCGGGACAGCGGAAGCACAGATACGCAGTATTTT. Translating gives CATIRDSGSTDTQYF.

This chain joins TRBV7-2 and TRBJ1-1; 7 nucleotides align to TRBD1. Germline V lookup: CDR1 SGHTA, CDR2 FQGNSA. This CDR3 spans 13 amino acids. V dropped 4 bases and J dropped 7; count of bases not matched to a gene: 6. The CDR3 region has the DNA TGTGCCAGCAGCTCGGTTAGGGACAGTGAAGCTTTCTTT. Residues: CASSSVRDSEAFF.

The chain is built from TRBV7-3 and TRBJ1-3, with 9 bases identical to TRBD1. The CDR3 spans 15 residues. Trimming removed 4 bases from V and 4 bases from J; junction bases left unmatched: 5. Germline-derived CDR1 and CDR2 are SGHTA and FQGTGA. CDR3 coding DNA: TGTGCCAGCAGCTCAGGGACAGGGACGGGAAACACCATATATTTT. This translates into CASSSGTGTGNTIYF.

The V gene is TRBV6-2 or TRBV6-3, the J gene TRBJ2-7, with D unresolved. Germline CDR1 MNHEY, CDR2 SVGEGT. The CDR3 covers 12 residues. V was trimmed by 6 bases and J by 2 bases, leaving 8 bases between them. The CDR3 sequence is CASSAQTYEQYV. The CDR3 nucleotides are TGTGCCAGCAGCGCCCAGACCTACGAGCAGTACGTC.

This clone came up a few times. CDR3 nucleotide sequence: TGCGCCAGCAGCCAAAGACAGGGGATGAGTGCTGAAGCTTTCTTT. Translating it yields CASSQRQGMSAEAFF. The chain uses TRBV5-1 and TRBJ1-1, with 8 bases that match TRBD1. J lost 6 bases, V lost 4 bases, and 11 bases had no gene match. The CDR3 is 15 amino acids. The germline CDR1 and CDR2 sequences are SGHRS and YFSETQ.

The V gene is TRBV12-3 or TRBV12-4, the J gene TRBJ1-3; no definite D call. CDR3 length equals 13 residues. V was shortened by 8 bases and J by 2 bases, with 10 bases between the two germline ends. The DNA of the CDR3 is TGTGCCAGCGAGCTCGGGGCTGGAAACACCATATATTTT. Its translation: CASELGAGNTIYF.

This clone has a single count. The chain combines TRBV5-6 with TRBJ2-7; D is undetermined. The CDR3 contains 14 residues. V shed 1 base and J shed 4 bases, with 12 bases lying between them. Germline V gene sequence: CDR1 SGHDT, CDR2 YYEEEE. The DNA of the CDR3 is TGTGCCAGCAGCTTGTTCGGTGCAGAATACGAGCAGTACGTC. It codes for CASSLFGAEYEQYV.

The count of this clone is one. The rearrangement uses TRBV11-3 and TRBJ2-1; TRBD1 might be the D (5 bases). The V gene's germline CDR1 is SGHNT and CDR2 YENEEA. This CDR3 comprises 14 residues. V dropped 1 base and J dropped 6 bases, with 10 bases sitting between them. The CDR3 protein is CASSLGAGANEQFF. In DNA, the CDR3 is TGTGCCAGCAGCTTAGGAGCTGGGGCCAATGAGCAGTTCTTC.

This chain links TRBV6-5 with TRBJ1-2; the D gene is possibly TRBD1 (5 bases). The CDR3 totals 14 residues. V gave up 6 bases and J gave up 8 bases, with 19 bases separating them. Germline V CDR1 and CDR2: MNHEY, SVGAGI. CDR3 sequence reads: CASRDRGSPGGYTF. The CDR3 DNA follows: TGTGCCAGCAGAGATAGGGGCTCCCCCGGGGGCTACACCTTC.

This clone showed up just once. This rearrangement joins TRBV9 to TRBJ2-5; TRBD1 is a possible D gene (6 bases). Germline CDR1 SGDLS, CDR2 YYNGEE. CDR3 length equals 15 residues. V lost 4 bases and J lost 9, with 22 bases in between. The DNA for the CDR3 is TGTGCCAGCAGCCGAGAACAGGGATCCGGGGTAGCCCAGTACTTC. Amino acid sequence: CASSREQGSGVAQYF.

The chain combines TRBV7-2 with TRBJ1-4; TRBD1 might be the D (6 bases). The CDR3 is 16 residues long. V was shortened by 5 bases and J by 4 bases, with 17 bases between the two germline ends. Germline V gene data show CDR1 as SGHTA and CDR2 as FQGNSA. The CDR3 protein is CASSPNTGSSNEKLFF. CDR3 bases: TGTGCCAGCAGCCCGAATACAGGGAGTAGTAATGAAAAACTGTTTTTT.

The chain couples TRBV14 to TRBJ2-3, with D perhaps matching TRBD1 or TRBD2 (6 bases each). The germline V gene has CDR1 SGHDN and CDR2 FVKESK. Trimming stripped 1 base from V and 6 bases from J, with 11 bases between. This CDR3 is 14 amino acids long. This CDR3 reads CASSQAGAPDTQYF. For the CDR3, the DNA is TGTGCCAGCAGCCAAGCGGGGGCGCCGGATACGCAGTATTTT.

The V call is TRBV9, the J call TRBJ2-5; D is possibly TRBD2 (5 bases). The CDR3 covers 14 residues. Germline loops: CDR1 SGDLS, CDR2 YYNGEE. Trimming cost V 4 bases and J 2 bases, with 12 bases left between them. The CDR3 reads CASSSRTGQETQYF. In DNA form, the CDR3 reads TGTGCCAGCAGCTCCCGGACTGGACAAGAGACCCAGTACTTC.

The CDR3 sequence is CASSPTGATNEKLFF. In nucleotides, the CDR3 is TGCGCCAGCAGCCCAACAGGTGCAACTAATGAAAAACTGTTTTTT. The chain uses TRBV5-1 and TRBJ1-4; tentatively, D is TRBD1 (5 bases). Trimming pared 4 bases from V and 0 bases from J, leaving 10 bases between. This CDR3 has 15 residues. The germline gives CDR1 SGHRS, CDR2 YFSETQ.

V is TRBV3-1 (or the pseudogene TRBV3-2) and J is TRBJ2-6, with D hard to call. Per germline, CDR1 LGHDT and CDR2 YNNKEL (reference sequence). The CDR3 covers 16 residues. Trimming stripped 1 base from V and 2 bases from J, with 9 bases between. CDR3 in amino acids: CASSQVGLTGANVLTF. CDR3 nucleotide sequence: TGTGCCAGCAGCCAAGTTGGGTTAACTGGGGCCAACGTCCTGACTTTC.

V and J are TRBV7-2 and TRBJ1-2; 10 nucleotides line up with TRBD1. Germline V lookup: CDR1 SGHTA, CDR2 FQGNSA. The trim removed 2 bases at V and 8 bases at J, leaving 11 bases unmatched. This CDR3 contains 16 residues. CDR3 amino acids: CASSLRLGQGSPGYTF. CDR3 in DNA: TGTGCCAGCAGCTTAAGGCTGGGACAGGGGTCTCCCGGCTACACCTTC.

This chain connects TRBV12-5 to TRBJ2-1; 13 bases agree with TRBD2. After removal of 1 base from V and 5 bases from J, the junction contained 5 bases not matched to a gene. The CDR3 spans 17 residues. Germline CDR1 is LGHNT and CDR2 is FRNRAP. CDR3 loop: CASGLGTSGGFNNEQFF. In DNA form, the CDR3 reads TGTGCTAGTGGTTTGGGGACTAGCGGGGGCTTTAACAATGAGCAGTTCTTC.

The gene calls are TRBV6-2 or TRBV6-3 and TRBJ2-7; tentative D call: TRBD1 (6 bases). V lost 5 bases and J lost 3, with 14 bases in between. Germline V gene sequence: CDR1 MNHEY, CDR2 SVGEGT. CDR3 length: 14 amino acids. CDR3 protein: CASSKPGHLYEQYV. CDR3 in DNA: TGTGCCAGCAGTAAACCGGGACACCTCTACGAGCAGTACGTC.

The rearrangement uses TRBV18 and TRBJ1-1; the match to TRBD1 covers 9 bases. Losses at the gene ends were 7 bases for V and 4 bases for J; bases not matched to a gene: 4. Germline V gene lookup returns CDR1 KGHSH and CDR2 LQKENI. The CDR3 runs to 13 residues. In nucleotides, the CDR3 is TGTGCCAGCTACGGGACAGGGATCACTGAAGCTTTCTTT. Translation gives CASYGTGITEAFF.

The V gene is TRBV3-1 (or the pseudogene TRBV3-2), the J gene TRBJ2-2; the D gene is possibly TRBD1 (5 bases). The germline V gene has CDR1 LGHDT and CDR2 YNNKEL (reference sequence). V was pared by 3 bases and J by 2 bases, with 10 bases between. The CDR3 covers 15 residues. The CDR3 is CASSQRQYNTGELFF. The CDR3 nucleotides are TGTGCCAGCAGCCAGAGACAGTACAACACCGGGGAGCTGTTTTTT.

V usage is TRBV6-2 or TRBV6-3 and J usage is TRBJ2-3; TRBD2 matches at 9 bases. V was pared by 2 bases and J by 2 bases, with 8 bases of the junction left unmatched. Germline values: CDR1 MNHEY, CDR2 SVGEGT. The CDR3 is 17 amino acids. The CDR3: CASSYSNSGGFTDTQYF. The CDR3 coding sequence is TGTGCCAGCAGTTACAGTAATAGCGGGGGATTCACAGATACGCAGTATTTT.

The rearrangement links TRBV6-6 to TRBJ1-5, with 9 bases lining up with TRBD1. The CDR3 is 16 residues long. J gave up 2 bases and V 2 bases, and 4 bases lay outside the gene matches. Germline V gene sequence: CDR1 MNHNY, CDR2 SVGAGI (reference sequence). Written as DNA, the CDR3 is TGTGCCAGCAGTTACGGGACAGGGAAGGGCAATCAGCCCCAGCATTTT. Its translation: CASSYGTGKGNQPQHF.